This TCR beta chain was captured by sequencing in a study of T cell responses to AZD1222 COVID-19 vaccine. Study-level points and caveats: Baseline testing showed seropositivity in only six AZD1222 recipients. With dominance at 160-218 and 743-854, vaccine-associated CD4 TCRs spanned spike. The study sampled repertoires only after the peak T cell response. Donors were chiefly white British, with a greater number of females, and clonal diversity was perhaps underestimated.

Germline-derived CDR1 and CDR2 are KGHSH and LQKENI. Trimming took 0 bases from V and 3 from J, leaving 5 bases between them. The CDR3 has 13 residues. The method was immunoSEQ multiplex PCR; TCRdb's version includes in-frame clones alone and lacks a portion of them. The sample includes some 150,000 clones, 75% to 95% seen only once; the top ten take approximately 2.9%. Of note for this clone: The antigen is not known.

Sequencing was performed on peripheral blood, taken on day 0 of MenACWY control vaccination. This receptor was identified in an adult in good health. The V gene is TRBV18, the J gene TRBJ1-2, with D unresolved. The CDR3 DNA follows: TGTGCCAGCTCACCACCCAGAGACTATGGCTACACCTTC. Protein product: CASSPPRDYGYTF.